The 10 T cell receptor beta chains in this list originate from one sample, sequenced in a study of shared clonotypes between healthy human individuals. Sequencing used immunoSEQ multiplex PCR; TCRdb keeps in-frame clones, though not all of them. This table has 2 million to 2.5 million clones, roughly 90% appearing once. Sequences were obtained from naive CD4+ T cells from PBMCs. Subset indicated: CD45RA+ positively selected. Receptors originate from a man younger than 35 in good health. Some clones in this sample may be carry-over from other donors' samples.

As concerns this clone: This sample includes further DNA sequences coding for the same CDR3. The chain uses TRBV15 and TRBJ1-1; D is ambiguous. The CDR3 is 14 residues long. The germline gives CDR1 LNHNV, CDR2 YYDKDF (reference sequence). Trimming took 1 base from V and 1 from J, leaving 7 bases between them. The CDR3 DNA follows: TGTGCCACCAGCAGAGGAATCGGGAACACTGAAGCTTTCTTT. It codes for CATSRGIGNTEAFF.

The chain is built from TRBV6-4 and TRBJ2-3; D is undetermined. CDR3 size: 8 residues. V was clipped by 9 bases and J by 11 bases, with 6 bases between them. The germline gives CDR1 MRHNA, CDR2 SNTAGT. CDR3 protein: CARKGQYF. Written as DNA, the CDR3 is TGTGCCAGGAAGGGGCAGTATTTT.

V gene TRBV7-9 combines with J gene TRBJ2-6; 10 bases agree with TRBD1. Germline loops: CDR1 SEHNR, CDR2 FQNEAQ (reference sequence). The CDR3 has 18 residues. The V gene end was trimmed by 5 bases and the J gene end by 1 base; junction bases not matched to a gene: 8. The CDR3 here is CASSRTGTGVSGANVLTF. The CDR3 DNA is TGTGCCAGCAGCCGAACCGGGACAGGGGTTTCTGGGGCCAACGTCCTGACTTTC.

V gene TRBV5-4 combines with J gene TRBJ1-1; D may be TRBD1 (5 bases). V lost 5 bases and J lost 4, with 15 bases in between. Germline V gene sequence: CDR1 SGHNT, CDR2 YYREEE (reference sequence). This CDR3 is built from 14 residues. CDR3 residues: CASSPQGERTEAFF. CDR3 nucleotides: TGTGCCAGCAGTCCTCAGGGAGAGCGCACTGAAGCTTTCTTT.

The chain couples TRBV28 to TRBJ1-1; no clear D gene. Per germline, CDR1 MDHEN and CDR2 SYDVKM. The CDR3 loop spans 14 amino acids. V was clipped by 7 bases and J by 1 base, with 13 bases between them. The CDR3 nucleotides read TGTGCCAGCACCGTACAGAGACGGAACACTGAAGCTTTCTTT. Its protein product is CASTVQRRNTEAFF. The full variable domain, its missing parts supplied by reference TRBV28 and TRBJ1-1, is DVKVTQSSRYLVKRTGEKVFLECVQDMDHENMFWYRQDPGLGLRLIYFSYDVKMKEKGDIPEGYSVSREKKERFSLILESASTNQTSMYLCASTVQRRNTEAFFGQGTRLTVV.

The rearrangement uses TRBV28 and TRBJ2-7, with 7 bases that match TRBD1. The CDR3 totals 13 residues. The trim removed 7 bases at V and 3 bases at J, leaving 6 bases unmatched. The germline V gene encodes CDR1 MDHEN and CDR2 SYDVKM. For the CDR3, the DNA is TGTGCCAGCATGGGACAGCCTTACTACGAGCAGTACTTC. Translated, it gives CASMGQPYYEQYF.

Worth noting for this clone: Mismatch with germline at one junction end may stem from a read error. CDR3 coding DNA: TGTGCCAGCACCCCCCACATGGGCGGAGCCGGTGGTGAAACTTTCTTT. It specifies CASTPHMGGAGGETFF. This chain uses TRBV28 with TRBJ1-1; the D is unclear. Germline V gene lookup returns CDR1 MDHEN and CDR2 SYDVKM. The CDR3 extends over 16 amino acids.

The genes are TRBV6-5 and TRBJ2-3, with D perhaps matching TRBD1 (5 bases). Germline V gene lookup returns CDR1 MNHEY and CDR2 SVGAGI. The CDR3 totals 15 residues. V lost 2 bases, J lost 2 bases, and 11 bases lay in between. CDR3 sequence: CASSYSPGNTDTQYF. In DNA, the CDR3 is TGTGCCAGCAGTTACAGTCCAGGGAACACAGATACGCAGTATTTT.

The V gene is TRBV28, the J gene TRBJ1-3; no firm D call. Germline V gene sequence: CDR1 MDHEN, CDR2 SYDVKM. Deletions cut 4 bases from V and 9 bases from J, with 7 bases between. This CDR3 has 11 residues. The CDR3 is CASSSGVTIYF. The CDR3 DNA reads TGTGCCAGCAGTTCCGGCGTCACCATATATTTT.

About this clone: Other DNA sequences of this sample code for an identical CDR3. V and J are TRBV18 and TRBJ2-1; weak D call: TRBD1 (6 bases). The CDR3 extends over 15 amino acids. V lost 2 bases to trimming and J lost 2 bases, with 10 bases between them. Germline CDR1 is KGHSH and CDR2 is LQKENI. The chain's CDR3 is CASSPTTGTYNEQFF. In DNA form, the CDR3 reads TGTGCCAGCTCACCAACGACAGGTACCTACAATGAGCAGTTCTTC.